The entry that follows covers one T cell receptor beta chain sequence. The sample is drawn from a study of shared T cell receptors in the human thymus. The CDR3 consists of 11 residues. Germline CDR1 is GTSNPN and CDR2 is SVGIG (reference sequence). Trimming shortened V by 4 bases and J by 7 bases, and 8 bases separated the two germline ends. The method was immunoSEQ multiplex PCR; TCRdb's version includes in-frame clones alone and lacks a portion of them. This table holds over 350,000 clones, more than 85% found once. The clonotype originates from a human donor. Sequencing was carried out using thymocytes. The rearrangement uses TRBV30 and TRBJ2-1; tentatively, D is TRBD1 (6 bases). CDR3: CAWTQGNEQFF. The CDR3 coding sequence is TGTGCCTGGACCCAGGGGAATGAGCAGTTCTTC.